This is a list of T cell receptor beta chains from one sample in a study of blood T cell repertoires in COVID-19. Sequenced by immunoSEQ multiplex PCR; TCRdb stores in-frame clones only, minus some. The profile covers 250,000 or so clones, with 75% to 85% appearing a single time and about 4.4% taken by the ten largest. Material for sequencing was peripheral blood. All receptors derive from a woman in her 70s with acute or convalescent COVID-19. CDR3s include the opening cysteine and the closing phenylalanine or tryptophan. D genes are given only for firm matches. Clone size is stated in some rows and not others, as once, few, many or a class when expanded.

cdr3_length	v_call	clone_size	d_call	j_call	cdr3_nt	cdr3_aa
13	TRBV4-1	NA	TRBD1	TRBJ1-6	TGCGCCAGCGTGGACAGGGAAAATTCACCCCTCCACTTT	CASVDRENSPLHF
15	TRBV4-1	NA	TRBD1	TRBJ1-4	TGCGCCAGCAGCCTTACGGGACAGAGGGTGGAAAAACTGTTTTTT	CASSLTGQRVEKLFF
17	TRBV7-8	NA	NA	TRBJ1-5	TGTGCCAGCAGCTTAGAAAGTTGGCCCGCGGGGGCTCAGCCCCAGCATTTT	CASSLESWPAGAQPQHF
15	TRBV9	NA	TRBD2	TRBJ2-2	TGTGCCAGCAGTAGCGGGACGCCGAACACCGGGGAGCTGTTTTTT	CASSSGTPNTGELFF
14	TRBV5-6	NA	NA	TRBJ1-6	TGTGCCAGCAGCTGGCAGGGCCATAATTCACCCCTCCACTTT	CASSWQGHNSPLHF
14	TRBV27	NA	TRBD1	TRBJ1-1	TGTGCCAGCAGGCTGACAGGGGGCCGGACTGAAGCTTTCTTT	CASRLTGGRTEAFF
15	TRBV7-8	NA	NA	TRBJ1-2	TGTGCCAGCAGCTTAGCGGGGGGGCGCGACTATGGCTACACCTTC	CASSLAGGRDYGYTF
14	TRBV27	once	NA	TRBJ1-6	TGTGCCAGCAGTTTCCAGGGAGGGAGATCACCCCTCCACTTT	CASSFQGGRSPLHF
13	TRBV7-2	NA	NA	TRBJ1-2	TGTGCCAGCAGCTTAGGGACTTACTATGGCTACACCTTC	CASSLGTYYGYTF
13	TRBV7-9	NA	NA	TRBJ1-1	TGTGCCAGCAGCTCTCTGGGTGGGGAGAGGGCTTTCTTT	CASSSLGGERAFF
15	TRBV5-1	once	NA	TRBJ2-3	TGCGCCAGCAGCTTACGACAGGATAGGACAGATACGCAGTATTTT	CASSLRQDRTDTQYF
13	TRBV7-2	NA	NA	TRBJ1-3	TGTGCCAGCAGCTTAGAACAGGGAAACACCATATATTTT	CASSLEQGNTIYF
14	TRBV5-5	NA	NA	TRBJ1-5	TGTGCCAGCAGCTTGGGCAGGGTCAATCAGCCCCAGCATTTT	CASSLGRVNQPQHF
15	TRBV7-2	NA	TRBD1	TRBJ1-2	TGTGCCAGCAGCCCCATGACAGGGGGCCGCTATGGCTACACCTTC	CASSPMTGGRYGYTF
14	TRBV7-9	NA	NA	TRBJ1-6	TGTGCCAGCAGCCTGACATCTGAGAATTCACCCCTCCACTTT	CASSLTSENSPLHF
13	TRBV7-2	NA	NA	TRBJ2-7	TGTGTCAGCAGCTTAGTCAGGACTGCCGAGCAGTACTTC	CVSSLVRTAEQYF
15	TRBV15	NA	TRBD1	TRBJ1-2	TGTGCCACCAGCAGAGGGGACAGGACTAACTATGGCTACACCTTC	CATSRGDRTNYGYTF
15	TRBV27	NA	NA	TRBJ1-6	TGTGCCAGCAGGCCCTCCCGGGAGAAAAATTCACCCCTCCACTTT	CASRPSREKNSPLHF
13	TRBV7-9	NA	NA	TRBJ1-1	TGTGCCAGCAGCTTACAGGGGAACACTGAAGCTTTCTTT	CASSLQGNTEAFF
12	TRBV2	once	NA	TRBJ1-6	TGTGCCAGCAGTGAAGAGGGACACTCCCTCCACTTT	CASSEEGHSLHF
16	TRBV3-1/TRBV3-2	NA	NA	TRBJ2-5	TGTGCCAGCAGCCAAGAGAGGTCCCTATTCAAAGAGACCCAGTACTTC	CASSQERSLFKETQYF
16	TRBV9	NA	TRBD2	TRBJ2-2	TGTGCCAGCAGCGGCAGTGCAGCGGGGGGGACCGGGGAGCTGTTTTTT	CASSGSAAGGTGELFF
13	TRBV30	few	NA	TRBJ1-5	TGTGCCTGGAGTGTACAGGGCTATCAGCCCCAGCATTTT	CAWSVQGYQPQHF
14	TRBV2	NA	NA	TRBJ1-3	TGTGCCAGTCACCTCGGGGGGATCTGGAGCACCATATATTTT	CASHLGGIWSTIYF
12	TRBV29-1	NA	NA	TRBJ1-2	TGCAGCGTTACAGGTACAGCCTATGGCTACACCTTC	CSVTGTAYGYTF
17	TRBV27	NA	TRBD1	TRBJ2-5	TGTGCCAGCAGTTCCCTAGGACAGGCTAATGTCCAAGAGACCCAGTACTTC	CASSSLGQANVQETQYF
12	TRBV6-2/TRBV6-3	NA	NA	TRBJ1-1	TGTGCCAGCAGTTACTCTAGAACTGAAGCTTTCTTT	CASSYSRTEAFF
14	TRBV29-1	once	NA	TRBJ1-5	TGCAGCGTTGAAGGGATCGGGAGCCCCAAGGCCCAGCATTTT	CSVEGIGSPKAQHF
15	TRBV14	once	TRBD1	TRBJ2-7	TGTGCCAGCAGCAAATGGGACAGCAGTTTCTACGAGCAGTACTTC	CASSKWDSSFYEQYF
18	TRBV18	NA	TRBD1	TRBJ1-4	TGTGCCAGCTCACCATTGGGACAGGGATTAACAACTAATGAAAAACTGTTTTTT	CASSPLGQGLTTNEKLFF
14	TRBV6-2/TRBV6-3	once	NA	TRBJ1-5	TGTGCCAGCAGTTACTCGGACAGTTATCAGCCCCAGCATTTT	CASSYSDSYQPQHF
14	TRBV19	NA	TRBD1	TRBJ1-2	TGTGCCAGTAGGGGACAGGGTACTAACTATGGCTACACCTTC	CASRGQGTNYGYTF